This TCR beta chain came from a study of shared clonotypes between healthy human individuals. Study as a whole: Aged between 18 and 49, the donors were a couple of women and a few men. CD4 naive and memory got three plates each, CD8 naive two, CD8 memory one.

Study results and limitations: Memory subsets generally showed lower estimated richness than naive subsets.

As defined, naive CD8 cells were CD45RO-negative and positively selected for CCR7, with terminally differentiated effector memory CD45RA+ cells excluded. All participating donors were Caucasian adults from Nashville, Tennessee. Sequenced by immunoSEQ multiplex PCR; TCRdb stores in-frame clones only, minus some. The sample yields under 1 million clones, about 91% seen once. About this clone: Its antigen is as yet unknown.

Specimen: naive CD8+ T cells sorted from blood. The TCR was taken from a man younger than 40 in good health.

CDR3 residues: CASSLNIRAGGTTDTQYF. The CDR3 bases are TGTGCCAGCAGCTTAAACATCCGAGCGGGGGGAACCACAGATACGCAGTATTTT. The rearrangement uses TRBV7-3 and TRBJ2-3, with TRBD2 matching over 9 bases. CDR3 size: 18 residues. Germline CDR1 SGHTA, CDR2 FQGTGA. J gave up 2 bases and V 1 base, and 10 bases lay outside the gene matches.